Each of the 16 T cell receptor beta chains below was sequenced from the same sample in a study of early T cells in non-severe SARS-CoV-2 infection. One entry per CDR3 protein, called by TCRdb with MiXCR from the 5' RACE reads. The sample records around 60,000 distinct CDR3 sequences, 12% being singletons. The sequencing input was whole blood. These receptors were obtained from an adult who was a healthcare worker with PCR-confirmed SARS-CoV-2 infection or an uninfected control (not recorded which).

For the CDR3, the DNA is TGTGCCAGCATCCCCCTCGGGACAGATACGCAGTATTTT. This translates into CASIPLGTDTQYF. The chain combines TRBV12-3 or TRBV12-4 with TRBJ2-3, with D hard to call. This CDR3 has 13 residues. The germline V and J ends were trimmed by 7 bases and 3 bases, with 11 bases remaining between them.

This clonotype was observed many times. The genes are TRBV20-1 and TRBJ2-7, with TRBD1 identical over 10 bases. Germline-derived CDR1 and CDR2 are DFQATT and SNEGSKA (reference sequence). This CDR3 region has 15 residues. The V gene end was trimmed by 1 base and the J gene end by 1 base; junction bases not matched to a gene: 4. CDR3 nucleotides: TGCAGTGCTAGAGTTGGGACAGGGGTGTCCTACGAGCAGTACTTC. It codes for CSARVGTGVSYEQYF.

This chain links TRBV3-1 with TRBJ1-2, with a weak D call TRBD1 (6 bases). Deletions cut 4 bases from V and 4 bases from J, with 19 bases between. CDR3 length equals 16 residues. CDR1 is LGHDT and CDR2 is YNNKEL in the germline V gene (reference sequence). The CDR3 bases are TGTGCCAGCAGCCGAAACTCTCCGGGGGGCGGCTATGGCTACACCTTC. Protein: CASSRNSPGGGYGYTF.

The CDR3 spells CASRAGGGNYGYTF. The CDR3 nucleotides are TGTGCCAGCAGAGCAGGGGGCGGTAACTATGGCTACACCTTC. The genes are TRBV6-5 and TRBJ1-2; 8 nucleotides line up with TRBD1. Germline V lookup: CDR1 MNHEY, CDR2 SVGAGI. V shed 6 bases and J 1 base; nucleotides not matched to a gene: 4. The CDR3 is 14 amino acids.

This clonotype was seen a handful of times. J is TRBJ2-2 and V is TRBV16; 8 bases align to TRBD2. CDR3 length: 18 amino acids. Looked up from germline, CDR1 is KGHSY and CDR2 is FQNENV. The ends lost 4 bases at V and 2 bases at J; junction bases unmatched: 12. This chain's CDR3 is CASSPTSPGLANTGELFF. CDR3 bases: TGTGCCAGCAGCCCGACCTCACCCGGACTAGCTAACACCGGGGAGCTGTTTTTT.

Ten or more counts support this clonotype. The chain carries TRBV6-1 and TRBJ1-1; perhaps TRBD1 as D (6 bases). The CDR3 runs to 17 residues. V lost 1 base and J 3 bases, leaving 18 bases between the germline ends. Germline CDR1 and CDR2: MNHNS and SASEGT. The CDR3 nucleotides are TGTGCCAGCAGTGAAGAGCTTATTGGGGGCTGGGACACTGAAGCTTTCTTT. This translates into CASSEELIGGWDTEAFF.

This chain joins TRBV28 and TRBJ2-4, with 7 bases aligning to TRBD1. Per the germline V gene, CDR1 is MDHEN and CDR2 is SYDVKM. The CDR3 is 15 residues long. J was trimmed by 0 bases and V by 10 bases; bases with no gene match: 9. This CDR3 is CATLGDRGAKNIQYF. The CDR3 DNA reads TGTGCCACCCTGGGGGACAGAGGAGCCAAAAACATTCAGTACTTC.

This clonotype occurred many times. The V and J genes are TRBV28 and TRBJ1-1; the match to TRBD1 covers 10 bases. Germline trimming cut 8 bases from V and 2 bases from J; bases unmatched to any gene: 14. Germline V CDR1 and CDR2: MDHEN, SYDVKM. This CDR3 has 17 amino acids. In DNA, the CDR3 is TGTGCCAGCCGGCATGGGGGACAGGGGTTATTAAACACTGAAGCTTTCTTT. Translated: CASRHGGQGLLNTEAFF.

The chain carries TRBV10-3 and TRBJ2-4, with D perhaps being TRBD1 or TRBD2 (5 bases each). Germline CDR1 reads ENHRY; CDR2 reads SYGVKD. The V end lost 0 bases, the J end lost 4 bases, and 7 bases lay between the germline ends. This CDR3 is built from 14 residues. As DNA, the CDR3 is TGTGCCATCAGTGAGTCGGGGGTTAAAAACATTCAGTACTTC. Translating it yields CAISESGVKNIQYF.

This clonotype was counted many times. V usage is TRBV9 and J usage is TRBJ1-2, with D perhaps TRBD1 (6 bases). CDR3 length equals 14 residues. V was trimmed by 2 bases and J by 3 bases, leaving 11 bases between them. Germline V gene sequence: CDR1 SGDLS, CDR2 YYNGEE. The CDR3 region is CASSVRGADYGYTF. The CDR3 bases are TGTGCCAGCAGCGTGCGGGGGGCAGACTATGGCTACACCTTC.

This chain links TRBV18 with TRBJ1-1, with D maybe TRBD1 (5 bases). The germline V and J ends were trimmed by 2 bases and 0 bases, with 10 bases remaining between them. Germline V gives CDR1 KGHSH, CDR2 LQKENI. The CDR3 is 15 amino acids. CDR3 bases: TGTGCCAGCTCACCAGGGGCCTCCATGAACACTGAAGCTTTCTTT. Translation: CASSPGASMNTEAFF.

This chain joins TRBV19 and TRBJ1-2; D remains ambiguous. CDR1 and CDR2 from the germline V gene are LNHDA and SQIVND (reference sequence). Trimming removed 1 base at V and 2 bases at J, with 8 bases between. The CDR3 has 14 amino acids. The DNA of the CDR3 is TGTGCCAGTAGTATAGGTTCGCAAAACTATGGCTACACCTTC. Amino acid sequence: CASSIGSQNYGYTF.

This clonotype appeared many times. The chain links TRBV6-2 or TRBV6-3 to TRBJ1-2, with D maybe TRBD1 (5 bases). The CDR3 has 13 residues. Trimming pared 2 bases from V and 4 bases from J, leaving 8 bases between. Looked up from germline, CDR1 is MNHEY and CDR2 is SVGEGT. In DNA, the CDR3 is TGTGCCAGCAGTTACGGGACGACCTATGGCTACACCTTC. Its protein product is CASSYGTTYGYTF.

This clonotype was detected many times. This chain uses TRBV6-4 with TRBJ2-6; no clear D. The CDR3 totals 16 residues. Germline CDR1 and CDR2: MRHNA and SNTAGT. Trimming took off 0 bases at V and 2 bases at J, with 8 bases between the two ends. Here the CDR3 reads CASSDSIRAGANVLTF. DNA for the CDR3: TGTGCCAGCAGTGACTCGATACGGGCTGGGGCCAACGTCCTGACTTTC.

This clonotype was observed a handful of times. This chain connects TRBV29-1 to TRBJ2-7; the D is unclear. CDR3 length equals 10 residues. V was clipped by 4 bases and J by 3 bases, with 4 bases between them. Germline V gives CDR1 SQVTM, CDR2 ANQGSEA. The CDR3 coding sequence is TGCAGCGTTGGGGACTACGAGCAGTACTTC. Translating gives CSVGDYEQYF.

This clonotype was counted only a few times. The V gene is TRBV20-1, the J gene TRBJ2-3; D is ambiguous. CDR1 DFQATT and CDR2 SNEGSKA come from the germline V gene (reference sequence). Trimming removed 1 base at V and 0 bases at J, with 5 bases between. The length of the CDR3 is 13 residues. This CDR3 reads CSARGPSTDTQYF. The DNA for the CDR3 is TGCAGTGCTAGAGGGCCGAGCACAGATACGCAGTATTTT.